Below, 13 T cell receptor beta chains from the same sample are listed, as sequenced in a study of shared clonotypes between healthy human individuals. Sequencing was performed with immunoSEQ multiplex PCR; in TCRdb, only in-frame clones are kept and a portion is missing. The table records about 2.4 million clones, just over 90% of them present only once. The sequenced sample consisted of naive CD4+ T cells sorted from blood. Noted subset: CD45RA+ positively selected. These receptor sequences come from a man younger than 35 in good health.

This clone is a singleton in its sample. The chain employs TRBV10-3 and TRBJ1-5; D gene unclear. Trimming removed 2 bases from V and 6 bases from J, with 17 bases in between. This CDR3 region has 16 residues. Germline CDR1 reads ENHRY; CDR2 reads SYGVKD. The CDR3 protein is CAISELLTEKGQPQHF. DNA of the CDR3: TGTGCCATCAGTGAGCTCTTAACGGAGAAGGGTCAGCCCCAGCATTTT.

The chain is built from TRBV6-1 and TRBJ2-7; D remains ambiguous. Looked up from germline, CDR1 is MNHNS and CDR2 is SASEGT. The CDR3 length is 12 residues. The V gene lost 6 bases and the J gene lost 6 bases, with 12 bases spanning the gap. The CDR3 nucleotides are TGTGCCAGCAGCCGAGACAAATCCGAGCAGTACTTC. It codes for CASSRDKSEQYF.

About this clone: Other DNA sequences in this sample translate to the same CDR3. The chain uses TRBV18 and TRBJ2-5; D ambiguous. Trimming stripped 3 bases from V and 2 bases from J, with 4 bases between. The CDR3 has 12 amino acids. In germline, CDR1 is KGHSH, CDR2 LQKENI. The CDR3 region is CASSPPQETQYF. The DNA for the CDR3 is TGTGCCAGCTCACCGCCACAAGAGACCCAGTACTTC.

The CDR3 nucleotides read TGTGCCAGCAGAGACCCGGGACTAGCGACCTACGAGCAGTACTTC. Encoded protein: CASRDPGLATYEQYF. This chain uses TRBV2 with TRBJ2-7; 10 bases fit TRBD2. The junction had 7 bases not matched to a gene; V was cut back by 6 bases and J by 2 bases. The CDR3 spans 15 residues. The germline gives CDR1 SNHLY, CDR2 FYNNEI.

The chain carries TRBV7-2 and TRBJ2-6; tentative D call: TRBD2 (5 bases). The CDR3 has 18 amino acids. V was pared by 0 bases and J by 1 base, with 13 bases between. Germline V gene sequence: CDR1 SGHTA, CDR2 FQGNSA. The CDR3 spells CASSLAAFGVSGANVLTF. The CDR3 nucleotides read TGTGCCAGCAGCTTAGCAGCGTTCGGGGTGTCTGGGGCCAACGTCCTGACTTTC.

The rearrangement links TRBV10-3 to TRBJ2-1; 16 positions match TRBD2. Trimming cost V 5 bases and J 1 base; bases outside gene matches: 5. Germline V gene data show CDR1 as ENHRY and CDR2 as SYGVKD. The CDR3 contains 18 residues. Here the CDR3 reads CAISLGLAGGRSYNEQFF. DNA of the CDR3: TGTGCCATCAGTTTGGGACTAGCGGGGGGGCGGTCCTACAATGAGCAGTTCTTC.

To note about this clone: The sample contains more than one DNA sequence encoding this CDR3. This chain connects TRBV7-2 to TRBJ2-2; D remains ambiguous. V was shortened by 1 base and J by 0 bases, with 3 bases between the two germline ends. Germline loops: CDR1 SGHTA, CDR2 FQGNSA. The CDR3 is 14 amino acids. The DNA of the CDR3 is TGTGCCAGCAGCTTAGGCTCGAACACCGGGGAGCTGTTTTTT. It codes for CASSLGSNTGELFF.

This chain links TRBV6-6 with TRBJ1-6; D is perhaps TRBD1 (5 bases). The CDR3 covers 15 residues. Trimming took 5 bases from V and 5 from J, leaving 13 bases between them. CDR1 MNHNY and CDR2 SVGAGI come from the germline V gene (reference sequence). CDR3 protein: CASSRRGGDNSPLHF. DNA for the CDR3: TGTGCCAGCAGTCGCCGGGGGGGGGATAATTCACCCCTCCACTTT.

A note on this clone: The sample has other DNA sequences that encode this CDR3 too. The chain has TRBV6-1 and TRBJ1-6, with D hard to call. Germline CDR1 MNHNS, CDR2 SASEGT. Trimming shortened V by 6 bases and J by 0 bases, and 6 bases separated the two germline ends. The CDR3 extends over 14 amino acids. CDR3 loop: CASSGSSYNSPLHF. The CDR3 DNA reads TGTGCCAGCAGCGGGTCCTCCTATAATTCACCCCTCCACTTT.

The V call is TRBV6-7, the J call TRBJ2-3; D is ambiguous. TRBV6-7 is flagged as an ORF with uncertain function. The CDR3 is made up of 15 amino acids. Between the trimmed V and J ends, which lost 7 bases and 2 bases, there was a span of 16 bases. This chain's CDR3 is CASIYTFRPTDTQYF. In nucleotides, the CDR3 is TGTGCCAGCATCTATACTTTCCGGCCCACAGATACGCAGTATTTT.

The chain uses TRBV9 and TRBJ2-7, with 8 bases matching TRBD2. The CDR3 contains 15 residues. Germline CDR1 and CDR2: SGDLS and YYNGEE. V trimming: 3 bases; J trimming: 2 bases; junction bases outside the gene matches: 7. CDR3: CASSAWAGGAYEQYF. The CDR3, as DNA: TGTGCCAGCAGCGCTTGGGCGGGAGGAGCCTACGAGCAGTACTTC. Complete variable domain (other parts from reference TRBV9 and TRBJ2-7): DSGVTQTPKHLITATGQRVTLRCSPRSGDLSVYWYQQSLDQGLQFLIQYYNGEERAKGNILERFSAQQFPDLHSELNLSSLELGDSALYFCASSAWAGGAYEQYFGPGTRLTVT.

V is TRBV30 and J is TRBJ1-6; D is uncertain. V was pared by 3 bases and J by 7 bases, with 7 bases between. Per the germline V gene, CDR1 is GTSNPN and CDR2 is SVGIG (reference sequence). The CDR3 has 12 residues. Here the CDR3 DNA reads TGTGCCTGGAGGAGGCTGAATTCACCCCTCCACTTT. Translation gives CAWRRLNSPLHF.

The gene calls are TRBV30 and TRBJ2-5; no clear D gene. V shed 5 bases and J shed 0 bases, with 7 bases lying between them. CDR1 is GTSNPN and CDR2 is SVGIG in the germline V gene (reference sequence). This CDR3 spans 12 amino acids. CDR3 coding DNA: TGTGCCTGGGACATCTACCAAGAGACCCAGTACTTC. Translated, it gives CAWDIYQETQYF.